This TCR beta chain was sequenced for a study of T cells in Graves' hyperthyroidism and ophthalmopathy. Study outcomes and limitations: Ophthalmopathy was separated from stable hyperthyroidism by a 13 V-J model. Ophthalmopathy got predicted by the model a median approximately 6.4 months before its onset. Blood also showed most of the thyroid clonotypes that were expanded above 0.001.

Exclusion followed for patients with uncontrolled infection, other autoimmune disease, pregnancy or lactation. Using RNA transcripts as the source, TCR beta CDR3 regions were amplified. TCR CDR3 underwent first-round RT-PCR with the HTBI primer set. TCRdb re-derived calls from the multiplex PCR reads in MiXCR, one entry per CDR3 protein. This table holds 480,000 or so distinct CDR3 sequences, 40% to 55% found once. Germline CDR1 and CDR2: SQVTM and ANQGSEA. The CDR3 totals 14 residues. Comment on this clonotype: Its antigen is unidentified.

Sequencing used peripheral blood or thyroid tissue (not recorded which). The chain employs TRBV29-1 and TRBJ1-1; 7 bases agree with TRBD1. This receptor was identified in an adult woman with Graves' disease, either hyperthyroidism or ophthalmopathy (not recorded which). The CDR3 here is CSANLGTANTEAFF. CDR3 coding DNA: TGCAGTGCTAACCTTGGGACAGCGAACACTGAAGCTTTCTTT. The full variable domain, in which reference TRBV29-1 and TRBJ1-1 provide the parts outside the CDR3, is SAVISQKPSRDICQRGTSLTIQCQVDSQVTMMFWYRQQPGQSLTLIATANQGSEATYESGFVIDKFPISRPNLTFSTLTVSNMSPEDSSIYLCSANLGTANTEAFFGQGTRLTVV.